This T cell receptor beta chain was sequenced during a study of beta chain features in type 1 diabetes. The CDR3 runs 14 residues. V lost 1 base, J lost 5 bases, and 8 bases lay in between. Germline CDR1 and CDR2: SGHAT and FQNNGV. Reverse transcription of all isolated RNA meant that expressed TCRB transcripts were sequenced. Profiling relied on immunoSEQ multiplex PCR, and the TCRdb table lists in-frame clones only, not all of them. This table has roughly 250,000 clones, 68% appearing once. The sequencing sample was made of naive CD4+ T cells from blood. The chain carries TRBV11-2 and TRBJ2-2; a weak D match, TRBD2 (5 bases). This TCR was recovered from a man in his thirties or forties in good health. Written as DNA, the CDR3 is TGTGCCAGCAGCTTAGTACTAGTGACCGGGGAGCTGTTTTTT. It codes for CASSLVLVTGELFF. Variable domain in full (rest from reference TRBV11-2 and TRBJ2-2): EAGVAQSPRYKIIEKRQSVAFWCNPISGHATLYWYQQILGQGPKLLIQFQNNGVVDDSQLPKDRFSAERLKGVDSTLKIQPAKLEDSAVYLCASSLVLVTGELFFGEGSRLTVL.